The 30 T cell receptor beta chains below were found in one sample sequenced in a study of blood T cell repertoires in COVID-19. Assay used: immunoSEQ multiplex PCR; TCRdb lists only in-frame clones, some missing. The sample consists of tens of thousands of clones, 85% to 90% of them appearing once. Input material: peripheral blood. These receptors came from a human donor with active COVID-19. The donor label of this sample is uncertain.

The CDR3 protein is CASSQPSGAKETQYF. The CDR3 coding sequence is TGCGCCAGCAGCCAACCTAGCGGGGCCAAGGAGACCCAGTACTTC. The chain links TRBV4-1 to TRBJ2-5, with 9 bases matching TRBD2. The CDR3 contains 15 residues. The V gene's germline CDR1 is MGHRA and CDR2 YSYEKL. The V gene end was trimmed by 2 bases and the J gene end by 5 bases; junction bases not matched to a gene: 6.

V usage is TRBV15 and J usage is TRBJ1-5, with a possible D match to TRBD1 (6 bases). Germline values: CDR1 LNHNV, CDR2 YYDKDF (reference sequence). V was clipped by 4 bases and J by 7 bases, with 14 bases between them. CDR3 length: 14 residues. CDR3 protein: CATSTRQAAQPQHF. In nucleotides, the CDR3 is TGTGCCACCAGCACCCGACAGGCTGCCCAGCCCCAGCATTTT.

The chain links TRBV5-8 to TRBJ2-7; TRBD1 agrees at 7 bases. CDR1 and CDR2 (germline): SGHTS, YDEGEE. V shed 0 bases and J 2 bases; nucleotides not matched to a gene: 2. The CDR3 has 14 amino acids. The CDR3 sequence: CASSLDGTAYEQYF. CDR3 nucleotide sequence: TGTGCCAGCAGCTTGGACGGGACAGCCTACGAGCAGTACTTC.

The rearrangement joins TRBV3-1 (or the pseudogene TRBV3-2) to TRBJ1-2; TRBD1 matches at 7 bases. The J segment lost 4 bases and the V segment lost 2 bases, leaving 7 bases of the junction unmatched. This CDR3 is 15 amino acids long. Germline V gene lookup returns CDR1 LGHDT and CDR2 YNNKEL (reference sequence). In DNA form, the CDR3 reads TGTGCCAGCAGCCAACAAAGGACAGGCGCCTATGGCTACACCTTC. It translates to CASSQQRTGAYGYTF.

The chain combines TRBV2 with TRBJ1-1; 9 bases line up with TRBD1. Germline CDR1 reads SNHLY; CDR2 reads FYNNEI. The CDR3 runs to 15 residues. V shed 5 bases, J shed 4 bases, and the junction held 8 bases outside the gene matches. The CDR3 loop reads CASSFHRGPATEAFF. DNA of the CDR3: TGTGCCAGCAGTTTTCACAGGGGGCCAGCCACTGAAGCTTTCTTT.

V and J are TRBV18 and TRBJ1-4, with D perhaps matching TRBD1 (5 bases). CDR1 KGHSH and CDR2 LQKENI come from the germline V gene. The CDR3 totals 12 residues. V lost 5 bases and J 8 bases, leaving 9 bases between the germline ends. This chain's CDR3 is CASSVTGEKLFF. CDR3 nucleotide sequence: TGTGCCAGCTCAGTAACAGGCGAAAAACTGTTTTTT.

A single count supports this clone. The chain joins TRBV3-1 (or the pseudogene TRBV3-2) to TRBJ2-5; weak D call: TRBD2 (6 bases). Trimming removed 0 bases from V and 5 bases from J, with 22 bases in between. CDR3 size: 18 residues. Germline CDR1 reads LGHDT; CDR2 reads YNNKEL (reference sequence). The CDR3 DNA follows: TGTGCCAGCAGCCAAGATGATGGAGGGACCCCCAGGGTGGAGACCCAGTACTTC. Residues: CASSQDDGGTPRVETQYF.

The chain recombines TRBV29-1 with TRBJ1-2; D gene unclear. Germline values: CDR1 SQVTM, CDR2 ANQGSEA. The V end was cut by 3 bases, the J end by 6 bases, with 2 bases between. The CDR3 is 9 amino acids. In DNA, the CDR3 is TGCAGCGTTGATAATGGCTACACCTTC. Amino acid sequence: CSVDNGYTF. Drawing the rest from reference TRBV29-1 and TRBJ1-2, the complete variable domain is SAVISQKPSRDICQRGTSLTIQCQVDSQVTMMFWYRQQPGQSLTLIATANQGSEATYESGFVIDKFPISRPNLTFSTLTVSNMSPEDSSIYLCSVDNGYTFGSGTRLTVV.

The chain links TRBV5-1 to TRBJ2-1; 12 nucleotides match TRBD2. Trimming cost V 4 bases and J 7 bases; bases outside gene matches: 3. This CDR3 comprises 14 residues. Germline CDR1 and CDR2: SGHRS and YFSETQ. The DNA of the CDR3 is TGCGCCAGCAGCGAGACTAGCGGGGGTAATGAGCAGTTCTTC. Protein sequence: CASSETSGGNEQFF.

This sequence joins TRBV28 and TRBJ2-2, with 11 bases fitting TRBD1. This CDR3 is 16 amino acids long. Germline V lookup: CDR1 MDHEN, CDR2 SYDVKM. V trimming: 6 bases; J trimming: 7 bases; junction bases outside the gene matches: 10. CDR3 in amino acids: CASREGGTGGGGELFF. The CDR3 bases are TGTGCCAGCAGAGAAGGAGGGACAGGGGGTGGCGGGGAGCTGTTTTTT.

This clone has only a few counts. CDR3 in amino acids: CASSGGQGAIRTGELFF. The CDR3 nucleotides are TGTGCCAGCAGTGGCGGACAGGGGGCTATCAGGACCGGGGAGCTGTTTTTT. V and J are TRBV2 and TRBJ2-2; 11 bases agree with TRBD1. Germline CDR1 is SNHLY and CDR2 is FYNNEI. The CDR3 runs 17 residues. Germline trimming cut 4 bases from V and 5 bases from J; bases unmatched to any gene: 9.

This chain links TRBV15 with TRBJ2-7, with 11 bases that match TRBD1. V lost 0 bases to trimming and J lost 3 bases; unmatched junction nucleotides: 1. Per germline, CDR1 LNHNV and CDR2 YYDKDF (reference sequence). The CDR3 covers 15 residues. The CDR3: CATSREGTGGYEQYF. CDR3 coding DNA: TGTGCCACCAGCAGAGAGGGGACAGGGGGCTACGAGCAGTACTTC.

V and J are TRBV6-5 and TRBJ2-1, with D unclear. The germline V gene has CDR1 MNHEY and CDR2 SVGAGI. V gave up 0 bases and J gave up 6 bases, with 12 bases separating them. This CDR3 contains 15 residues. The CDR3 sequence is CASSYSTWSSNEQFF. The DNA for the CDR3 is TGTGCCAGCAGTTACTCGACTTGGAGTAGCAATGAGCAGTTCTTC.

V and J are TRBV24-1 and TRBJ1-4; the match to TRBD1 covers 10 bases. CDR3 length: 14 amino acids. Germline CDR1 reads KGHDR; CDR2 reads SFDVKD. V trimming: 9 bases; J trimming: 6 bases; junction bases outside the gene matches: 6. Here the CDR3 reads CATARQGADEKLFF. The CDR3 nucleotides are TGTGCCACCGCCCGACAGGGGGCAGATGAAAAACTGTTTTTT.

The rearrangement uses TRBV6-5 and TRBJ1-6; TRBD1 matches at 7 bases. CDR1 MNHEY and CDR2 SVGAGI come from the germline V gene. The junction had 8 bases not matched to a gene; V was cut back by 5 bases and J by 7 bases. The CDR3 runs to 15 residues. CDR3 region: CASSTTGPVNSPLHF. Here the CDR3 DNA reads TGTGCCAGCAGTACGACAGGGCCTGTGAATTCACCCCTCCACTTT.

The gene calls are TRBV28 and TRBJ1-2; no reliable D call. V lost 3 bases and J lost 3, with 8 bases in between. Germline V gene sequence: CDR1 MDHEN, CDR2 SYDVKM. The CDR3 extends over 13 amino acids. CDR3 amino acids: CASSFRADYGYTF. The CDR3 DNA reads as TGTGCCAGCAGTTTCCGTGCGGACTATGGCTACACCTTC.

This chain joins TRBV6-1 and TRBJ1-4; D perhaps matches TRBD1 (6 bases). V was pared by 2 bases and J by 6 bases, with 16 bases between. The germline gives CDR1 MNHNS, CDR2 SASEGT. The CDR3 covers 16 residues. CDR3 loop: CASSESQGTGYEKLFF. The CDR3 DNA sequence: TGTGCCAGCAGTGAATCGCAGGGGACCGGTTATGAAAAACTGTTTTTT.

The chain combines TRBV7-8 with TRBJ2-7, with 7 bases fitting TRBD2. Per germline, CDR1 SGHVS and CDR2 FQNEAQ. This CDR3 comprises 15 residues. The V segment lost 1 base and the J segment 3 bases; nucleotides outside the gene matches: 6. DNA of the CDR3: TGTGCCAGCAGCTTAGGCCGCGGGGGACGCTACGAGCAGTACTTC. This gives the protein CASSLGRGGRYEQYF.

The chain links TRBV5-1 to TRBJ2-4; TRBD2 agrees at 13 bases. V gave up 4 bases and J gave up 7 bases; unmatched junction bases: 8. The CDR3 covers 16 residues. Looked up from germline, CDR1 is SGHRS and CDR2 is YFSETQ. The CDR3 spells CASSARLAGGGNIQYF. CDR3 nucleotides: TGCGCCAGCAGCGCAAGACTAGCGGGGGGTGGGAACATTCAGTACTTC.

The J gene is TRBJ1-4, the V gene TRBV5-4; TRBD1 matches at 7 bases. This CDR3 has 16 amino acids. J lost 8 bases, V lost 4 bases, and 14 bases had no gene match. Germline CDR1 SGHNT, CDR2 YYREEE (reference sequence). CDR3 in amino acids: CASSDQQGGKGEKLFF. The CDR3 DNA reads TGTGCCAGCAGCGACCAGCAGGGGGGCAAGGGGGAAAAACTGTTTTTT.

V and J are TRBV6-5 and TRBJ1-2; 7 positions match TRBD1. The length of the CDR3 is 15 residues. Germline assignment: CDR1 MNHEY and CDR2 SVGAGI. V gave up 7 bases and J gave up 0 bases; unmatched junction bases: 8. The CDR3 reads CASNPGTAANYGYTF. CDR3 bases: TGTGCCAGCAACCCCGGGACAGCAGCTAACTATGGCTACACCTTC.

This clone was detected a few times. V gene TRBV5-6 combines with J gene TRBJ2-5; 13 bases are a match to TRBD2. Germline CDR1 SGHDT, CDR2 YYEEEE. The trim removed 2 bases at V and 9 bases at J, leaving 10 bases unmatched. This CDR3 has 16 residues. The DNA for the CDR3 is TGTGCCAGCAGCTTTAGGACTAGCGGGGGACCAGACTCCCAGTACTTC. It specifies CASSFRTSGGPDSQYF.

The V call is TRBV7-2, the J call TRBJ2-5; 7 nucleotides line up with TRBD2. The V gene's germline CDR1 is SGHTA and CDR2 FQGNSA. Trimming took 1 base from V and 4 from J; bases not matched to a gene: 6. This CDR3 is 15 amino acids long. The CDR3: CASSLGGGHSETQYF. The CDR3 bases are TGTGCCAGCAGCTTAGGGGGAGGGCACTCAGAGACCCAGTACTTC.

The CDR3 bases are TGTGCCATCAGTGAGACAGGGACTAGCGGAGGGACAGATACGCAGTATTTT. Translated, it gives CAISETGTSGGTDTQYF. The chain uses TRBV10-3 and TRBJ2-3; 11 bases align to TRBD2. Germline V gives CDR1 ENHRY, CDR2 SYGVKD. The trim removed 2 bases at V and 3 bases at J, leaving 7 bases unmatched. The CDR3 runs to 17 residues.

The rearrangement joins TRBV7-9 to TRBJ2-3; 8 nucleotides line up with TRBD2. The V segment lost 3 bases and the J segment 3 bases; nucleotides outside the gene matches: 11. The CDR3 totals 17 residues. CDR1 SEHNR and CDR2 FQNEAQ come from the germline V gene (reference sequence). The CDR3 DNA is TGTGCCAGCAGCTTGGCCTTGTCGGGGGGGACAACAGATACGCAGTATTTT. The encoded protein is CASSLALSGGTTDTQYF.

The J gene is TRBJ2-7, the V gene TRBV9, with 10 bases aligning to TRBD2. The germline V gene encodes CDR1 SGDLS and CDR2 YYNGEE. V was pared by 3 bases and J by 5 bases, with 8 bases of the junction left unmatched. The CDR3 totals 15 residues. CDR3 region: CASSAMLAGVHEQYF. The CDR3 coding sequence is TGTGCCAGCAGCGCAATGCTAGCGGGGGTTCACGAGCAGTACTTC.

In this sample, this clone turned up once. This chain uses TRBV18 with TRBJ1-2; no definite D call. This CDR3 comprises 11 residues. Germline CDR1 and CDR2: KGHSH and LQKENI. CDR3 region: CVLGSSWGYTF. Written as DNA, the CDR3 is TGTGTCCTCGGGTCCTCGTGGGGCTACACCTTC.

This clone is a singleton in its sample. J is TRBJ2-1 and V is TRBV9; 9 nucleotides match TRBD2. V lost 4 bases, J lost 7 bases, and 9 bases stayed unmatched. This CDR3 has 15 residues. From germline, CDR1 is SGDLS and CDR2 YYNGEE. CDR3 coding DNA: TGTGCCAGCAGCCCCCTCGGCGGGGGGGCTAATGAGCAGTTCTTC. This translates into CASSPLGGGANEQFF.

The CDR3 sequence is CASSYWTGTTEAFF. The CDR3 DNA reads as TGTGCCAGCAGTTACTGGACAGGGACCACTGAAGCTTTCTTT. The V call is TRBV6-2 or TRBV6-3, the J call TRBJ1-1; 8 nucleotides align to TRBD1. The CDR3 totals 14 residues. The germline V gene has CDR1 MNHEY and CDR2 SVGEGT. The junction had 2 bases not matched to a gene; V was cut back by 1 base and J by 4 bases.

This chain joins TRBV9 and TRBJ1-1, with a weak D call TRBD1 (6 bases). V gave up 3 bases and J gave up 4 bases, with 16 bases separating them. Germline values: CDR1 SGDLS, CDR2 YYNGEE. The CDR3 sequence is 15 residues long. The CDR3 DNA sequence: TGTGCCAGCAGCGCGCTAACAGGGCCGGGCACTGAAGCTTTCTTT. Translating gives CASSALTGPGTEAFF.